This passage covers 24 T cell receptor beta chains from one sample sequenced in a study of shared T cell receptors in the human thymus. Sequencing was performed with immunoSEQ multiplex PCR; in TCRdb, only in-frame clones are kept and a portion is missing. Among over 650,000 clones, more than 75% were seen once, and the ten largest hold approximately 0.0097%. In addition, the sample was reused for a study of human thymus T cells.

The sample was thymocytes. These TCRs come from a boy in the first two years of life with a congenital heart defect.

V and J are TRBV6-5 and TRBJ1-5; unclear D gene. V lost 11 bases, J lost 3 bases, and 11 bases lay in between. CDR1 MNHEY and CDR2 SVGAGI come from the germline V gene. The CDR3 contains 12 residues. DNA for the CDR3: TGTGCCGTTGGGGAGATCAATCAGCCCCAGCATTTT. This sequence encodes CAVGEINQPQHF.

The chain couples TRBV28 to TRBJ2-7; tentatively, D is TRBD1 (5 bases). The CDR3 covers 14 residues. V was shortened by 3 bases and J by 3 bases, with 12 bases between the two germline ends. The germline V gene has CDR1 MDHEN and CDR2 SYDVKM. CDR3 sequence: CASSLVDSFYEQYF. The CDR3, as DNA: TGTGCCAGCAGTTTGGTCGACAGTTTCTACGAGCAGTACTTC.

In DNA form, the CDR3 reads TGTGCTAGTGGTTTGGGCCGGGACAGGGGAATAGTGACTGAAGCTTTCTTT. This gives the protein CASGLGRDRGIVTEAFF. The chain is built from TRBV12-5 and TRBJ1-1, with 10 nucleotides matching TRBD1. Germline-derived CDR1 and CDR2 are LGHNT and FRNRAP. This CDR3 has 17 residues. V shed 1 base, J shed 5 bases, and the junction held 10 bases outside the gene matches.

This clone has just one count. The gene calls are TRBV30 and TRBJ2-7; D might be TRBD1 (6 bases). Germline values: CDR1 GTSNPN, CDR2 SVGIG (reference sequence). The CDR3 has 16 amino acids. V was cut by 0 bases and J by 4 bases, with 19 bases left in between. The CDR3 sequence: CAWSVFPGTKSYEQYF. For the CDR3, the DNA is TGTGCCTGGAGTGTATTCCCCGGGACAAAATCTTACGAGCAGTACTTC. Variable domain in full (rest from reference TRBV30 and TRBJ2-7): SQTIHQWPATLVQPVGSPLSLECTVEGTSNPNLYWYRQAAGRGLQLLFYSVGIGQISSEVPQNLSASRPQDRQFILSSKKLLLSDSGFYLCAWSVFPGTKSYEQYFGPGTRLTVT.

This clone was observed a single time. The CDR3 region has the DNA TGTGCCAGCAGCTTAATTTCAGTGTTGGCGGCAATGAACACTGAAGCTTTCTTT. Protein product: CASSLISVLAAMNTEAFF. V usage is TRBV7-4 and J usage is TRBJ1-1; D ambiguous. The V and J ends lost 2 bases and 0 bases respectively, with 19 bases between them. Germline V gene lookup returns CDR1 SGHVT and CDR2 SQSDAQ. This CDR3 has 18 residues.

The chain carries TRBV4-3 and TRBJ1-5; tentative D call: TRBD1 (5 bases). Trimming removed 1 base at V and 1 base at J, with 14 bases between. The CDR3 has 17 residues. Germline V gene data show CDR1 as LGHNA and CDR2 as YSLEER. The CDR3 is CASSQALGGESNQPQHF. Here the CDR3 DNA reads TGCGCCAGCAGCCAAGCTCTGGGGGGTGAGAGCAATCAGCCCCAGCATTTT.

The chain is built from TRBV19 and TRBJ2-3, with 13 bases lining up with TRBD2. The CDR3 runs to 18 residues. Germline CDR1 is LNHDA and CDR2 is SQIVND (reference sequence). V dropped 7 bases and J dropped 0; count of bases not matched to a gene: 10. CDR3 bases: TGTGCCAGTACCGCAGCCGGGACTAGCGGGATTAGCACAGATACGCAGTATTTT. Protein product: CASTAAGTSGISTDTQYF.

The rearrangement uses TRBV4-3 and TRBJ1-1; 9 positions match TRBD1. This CDR3 contains 17 residues. V was clipped by 5 bases and J by 1 base; unmatched bases: 11. Germline CDR1 is LGHNA and CDR2 is YSLEER. The CDR3 DNA follows: TGCGCCAGCAGCGGACAAGACCGACAGGGGGAGAACACTGAAGCTTTCTTT. This sequence encodes CASSGQDRQGENTEAFF.

The V gene is TRBV18, the J gene TRBJ2-5; D ambiguous. The CDR3 is made up of 16 amino acids. Germline V gene data show CDR1 as KGHSH and CDR2 as LQKENI. V shed 2 bases and J shed 2 bases, with 15 bases lying between them. CDR3 sequence (DNA): TGTGCCAGCTCACCAAGTCCGCTCCGCCAGCAAGAGACCCAGTACTTC. Its translation is CASSPSPLRQQETQYF. Variable domain in full (rest from reference TRBV18 and TRBJ2-5): NAGVMQNPRHLVRRRGQEARLRCSPMKGHSHVYWYRQLPEEGLKFMVYLQKENIIDESGMPKERFSAEFPKEGPSILRIQQVVRGDSAAYFCASSPSPLRQQETQYFGPGTRLLVL.

This clone was detected once. The chain links TRBV4-1 to TRBJ1-1; D is possibly TRBD1 (5 bases). Trimming removed 1 base from V and 8 bases from J, with 5 bases in between. Germline CDR1 and CDR2: MGHRA and YSYEKL. The CDR3 extends over 11 amino acids. CDR3 sequence (DNA): TGCGCCAGCAGCCAAGCAGGGGAAGCTTTCTTT. Translation: CASSQAGEAFF.

V is TRBV7-6 and J is TRBJ2-5; D is possibly TRBD1 (6 bases). CDR3 length: 14 residues. Trimming removed 6 bases at V and 1 base at J, with 12 bases between. Germline values: CDR1 SGHVS, CDR2 FNYEAQ. This CDR3 is CASRRRGGQETQYF. CDR3 DNA sequence: TGTGCCAGCAGACGGCGAGGGGGCCAAGAGACCCAGTACTTC.

This chain uses TRBV5-1 with TRBJ2-2; TRBD2 matches 8 bases. The germline CDR1 and CDR2 sequences are SGHRS and YFSETQ. This CDR3 contains 16 residues. After removal of 4 bases from V and 6 bases from J, the junction contained 11 bases not matched to a gene. CDR3 sequence: CASSPDLRGEPGELFF. In DNA, the CDR3 is TGCGCCAGCAGCCCTGACTTGCGGGGGGAACCCGGGGAGCTGTTTTTT.

The chain has TRBV5-1 and TRBJ2-7; the match to TRBD1 covers 8 bases. Unmatched junction bases numbered 14, after V lost 6 bases and J lost 6 bases. CDR1 is SGHRS, CDR2 YFSETQ, per germline. The CDR3 length is 15 residues. The DNA of the CDR3 is TGCGCCAGCACACCGACAGGGGCAGAAGCTTTCGAGCAGTACTTC. Protein sequence: CASTPTGAEAFEQYF.

The CDR3 is CASSIRRDRVGELFF. CDR3 DNA sequence: TGCGCCAGCAGCATCCGGAGGGATCGCGTCGGGGAGCTGTTTTTT. The chain employs TRBV5-1 and TRBJ2-2; tentative D call: TRBD2 (6 bases). The CDR3 spans 15 residues. With 4 bases removed from V and 7 bases from J, the gap between germline ends came to 17 bases. The germline CDR1 and CDR2 sequences are SGHRS and YFSETQ.

The rearrangement joins TRBV28 to TRBJ2-7; 8 bases map to TRBD2. CDR1 is MDHEN and CDR2 is SYDVKM in the germline V gene. J lost 3 bases, V lost 5 bases, and 9 bases had no gene match. This CDR3 has 15 amino acids. The CDR3 DNA is TGTGCCAGCAGTCTGGCCGGGACTAGTCGCTACGAGCAGTACTTC. Protein sequence: CASSLAGTSRYEQYF.

This rearrangement joins TRBV28 to TRBJ1-2; D is unclear. Trimming pared 2 bases from V and 2 bases from J, leaving 12 bases between. The CDR3 sequence is 15 residues long. Germline CDR1 reads MDHEN; CDR2 reads SYDVKM. CDR3 protein: CASSLMGVQNYGYTF. The DNA of the CDR3 is TGTGCCAGCAGTTTAATGGGCGTGCAGAACTATGGCTACACCTTC.

V usage is TRBV6-5 and J usage is TRBJ2-2, with TRBD2 as a possible D gene (6 bases). The germline gives CDR1 MNHEY, CDR2 SVGAGI. CDR3 length equals 16 residues. V was pared by 2 bases and J by 5 bases, with 15 bases between. CDR3 loop: CASSYLTAEGTGELFF. The CDR3 nucleotides are TGTGCCAGCAGTTACCTCACGGCGGAGGGAACCGGGGAGCTGTTTTTT.

The count of this clone is one. The chain links TRBV9 to TRBJ1-1; 7 bases are shared with TRBD1. The length of the CDR3 is 14 residues. Germline trimming cut 3 bases from V and 1 base from J; bases unmatched to any gene: 3. CDR1 is SGDLS, CDR2 YYNGEE, per germline. The CDR3 sequence is CASSGYRGNTEAFF. CDR3 nucleotide sequence: TGTGCCAGCAGCGGCTACAGGGGGAACACTGAAGCTTTCTTT.

The chain is built from TRBV19 and TRBJ2-7, with TRBD1 matching 7 bases. V lost 0 bases, J lost 3 bases, and 8 bases stayed unmatched. Germline loops: CDR1 LNHDA, CDR2 SQIVND (reference sequence). This CDR3 has 16 residues. This CDR3 is CASSIEPKGQRYEQYF. CDR3 in DNA: TGTGCCAGTAGTATAGAACCGAAGGGACAGCGCTACGAGCAGTACTTC.

The table lists this clone with a count of one. V usage is TRBV9 and J usage is TRBJ1-1; D is unclear. The CDR3 extends over 17 amino acids. Trimming cost V 0 bases and J 2 bases, with 17 bases left between them. CDR1 is SGDLS, CDR2 YYNGEE, per germline. The chain's CDR3 is CASSVGAAQIVNTEAFF. In DNA, the CDR3 is TGTGCCAGCAGCGTAGGGGCAGCCCAAATCGTAAACACTGAAGCTTTCTTT.

The V and J genes are TRBV11-2 and TRBJ2-3, with 12 bases fitting TRBD2. The CDR3 has 15 amino acids. Germline CDR1 and CDR2: SGHAT and FQNNGV. Trimming at V came to 5 bases and at J to 7 bases, leaving 7 bases not matched to a gene. For the CDR3, the DNA is TGTGCCAGCAGCACCAGACTAGCGGGAGCTTATACGCAGTATTTT. The encoded protein is CASSTRLAGAYTQYF.

The chain has TRBV6-5 and TRBJ1-6; D not resolved. Trimming shortened V by 2 bases and J by 6 bases, and 11 bases separated the two germline ends. Germline loops: CDR1 MNHEY, CDR2 SVGAGI. The CDR3 totals 15 residues. The CDR3 spells CASSYRRLANSPLHF. As DNA, the CDR3 is TGTGCCAGCAGTTACCGCAGGTTGGCTAATTCACCCCTCCACTTT.

The sample holds one count of this clone. This chain uses TRBV28 with TRBJ2-2, with TRBD2 identical over 13 bases. The CDR3 covers 17 residues. In germline, CDR1 is MDHEN, CDR2 SYDVKM. With V trimmed by 6 bases and J by 2 bases, 6 bases remained unmatched. The DNA for the CDR3 is TGTGCCAGCAGGCCTACTAGCGGGGGGGCCAACACCGGGGAGCTGTTTTTT. Translating gives CASRPTSGGANTGELFF.

This clone was observed a few times. The chain couples TRBV21-1 to TRBJ1-4. TRBV21-1 is reported as a pseudogene. This CDR3 spans 13 amino acids. The CDR3 is CASRRYRNEKLFF. DNA for the CDR3: TGTGCCAGTCGGAGGTATCGTAATGAAAAACTGTTTTTT.